The rows below give T cell receptor beta chains drawn from one sample of a study of T cells after yellow fever vaccination. TCRdb re-called the 5' RACE reads with MiXCR, one entry per CDR3 protein. The sample shows some 250,000 distinct CDR3 sequences, approximately 3.6% of them seen only once. Specimen: PBMCs, collected 15 days after the yellow fever booster vaccination. The source is a man between 18 and 29 years old who received the YFV17D yellow fever vaccine. Both conserved end residues are part of each CDR3. The D gene is left open where the match is weak. Where a row states a size, it is once, few, many or the class of an expanded clone; other rows omit it.

j_gene,v_gene,d_gene,len,abundance,CDR3nt,CDR3aa
TRBJ2-5,TRBV12-3/TRBV12-4,TRBD1,13,many,TGTGCCAGCAGTGCTCAGGGGGCAGAGACCCAGTACTTC,CASSAQGAETQYF
TRBJ2-1,TRBV4-1,NA,16,many,TGCGCCAGCAGCCAAGAGAGGGTCATCCTCTACAATGAGCAGTTCTTC,CASSQERVILYNEQFF
TRBJ2-5,TRBV5-1,TRBD1,15,many,TGCGCCAGCAGAACCGGACAGGGACCCCAAGAGACCCAGTACTTC,CASRTGQGPQETQYF
TRBJ2-3,TRBV12-3/TRBV12-4,NA,13,many,TGTGCCAGCAAGGCAGCTAACACAGATACGCAGTATTTT,CASKAANTDTQYF
TRBJ1-2,TRBV5-1,NA,12,many,TGCGCCAGCAGGATCTCTAACTATGGCTACACCTTC,CASRISNYGYTF
TRBJ1-2,TRBV20-1,NA,13,many,TGCAGTGCTAAGACCGTTACCGAAGATGGCTACACCTTC,CSAKTVTEDGYTF
TRBJ2-5,TRBV7-6,NA,14,many,TGTGCCAGCAGCTTATTGCAGGGGCGAGAGACCCAGTACTTC,CASSLLQGRETQYF
TRBJ1-1,TRBV21-1,NA,15,many,TGTGCCAGCAGCACCCTGGGGACGGGGAACACTGAAGCTTTCTTT,CASSTLGTGNTEAFF
TRBJ2-7,TRBV20-1,TRBD1,14,many,TGCAGTGCCACACCGGACAGGAGTACCTACGAGCAGTACTTC,CSATPDRSTYEQYF
TRBJ2-5,TRBV24-1,TRBD2,15,many,TGTGCCACCAGTGATGCCGGGACTAGCGGGGGGACCCAGTACTTC,CATSDAGTSGGTQYF
TRBJ1-5,TRBV19,TRBD1,16,NA,TGTGCCAGTAGCCCCACCGGGACAGGGGGTATCGGACCCCAGCATTTT,CASSPTGTGGIGPQHF
TRBJ2-6,TRBV5-1,NA,15,many,TGCGCCAGCAGCAAACAGGGCTCTGGGGCCAACGTCCTGACTTTC,CASSKQGSGANVLTF
TRBJ2-7,TRBV7-6,TRBD2,16,NA,TGTGCCAGCAGCTTAACGACTAGCGGGGGCCACTACGAGCAGTACTTC,CASSLTTSGGHYEQYF
TRBJ1-3,TRBV24-1,NA,13,NA,TGTGCCACCTCACCAGGGACCGGGAACACCATATATTTT,CATSPGTGNTIYF
TRBJ1-2,TRBV5-4,NA,14,many,TGTGCCAGCCGAACTCCAGGGGAGACGTGGGGCTACACCTTC,CASRTPGETWGYTF
TRBJ2-1,TRBV20-1,TRBD2,17,many,TGCAGTGCTAGAGGGAGAATTCGGGGGGTCCCTGACGATGAGCAGTTCTTC,CSARGRIRGVPDDEQFF
TRBJ2-5,TRBV20-1,NA,14,many,TGCAGTGCTAGCGGGGAGATCGGTCAAGAGACCCAGTACTTC,CSASGEIGQETQYF
TRBJ2-5,TRBV20-1,NA,16,many,TGCAGTGCTAGAGGAGGCGGTGCATCTAGCTATGTCACCCAGTACTTC,CSARGGGASSYVTQYF
TRBJ2-1,TRBV19,NA,14,few,TGTGCCAGTAGCACAGGTCCAAGCTACAATGAGCAGTTCTTC,CASSTGPSYNEQFF
TRBJ2-5,TRBV12-3/TRBV12-4,NA,13,many,TGTGCCAGCAGTTCAGGGTACCAAGAGACCCAGTACTTC,CASSSGYQETQYF
TRBJ2-5,TRBV10-3,TRBD1,15,many,TGTGCCATCAGTGATTCCGGACAGGGGGGAGAGACCCAGTACTTC,CAISDSGQGGETQYF